Described below is a single T cell receptor (beta chain) sequence and its context. Its antigen is still unknown. The donors gave bone marrow, and they were healthy. Germline CDR1 and CDR2: MNHNS and SASEGT. The length of the CDR3 is 15 residues. The V end was cut by 6 bases, the J end by 1 base, with 15 bases between. This entry belongs to a study of cytomegalovirus exposure and HLA in healthy donors. About the study: Across almost 400 genotyped donors, approximately 81% landed in the Caucasian-associated ancestry cluster. Study-level points and caveats: The study put 150 to 200 TCR beta chains on its list as cytomegalovirus-associated. As immune exposure information, only CMV serostatus was available.

13 Jbeta primers and 60 Vbeta primers were used for the PCR. Here immunoSEQ multiplex PCR was the method, and the copy in TCRdb shows in-frame clones only, minus some. The sample has under 130,000 clones; around 77% are singletons. The sequenced material came from PBMCs. This TCR was recovered from a woman in her forties in good health and CMV-seropositive. The chain recombines TRBV6-1 with TRBJ1-1, with D possibly being TRBD1 (5 bases). CDR3 residues: CASSGRRGGNTEAFF. The CDR3 nucleotides read TGTGCCAGCAGCGGACGTCGGGGGGGGAACACTGAAGCTTTCTTT.